Listed here are 7 T cell receptor beta chains from one sample, sequenced in a study of OX40 agonist ivuxolimab in advanced cancers. Only in-frame clones appear in the TCRdb table, and some are missing; sequencing was by immunoSEQ multiplex PCR. The sample lists tens of thousands of clones; roughly 84% were seen once. This specimen was CD4+ or CD8+ T cells sorted from blood, taken in a trial of the OX40 agonist ivuxolimab. The receptors derive from an adult with an advanced solid tumor such as melanoma, head and neck, liver or kidney cancer.

The V and J genes are TRBV29-1 and TRBJ2-1; no definite D call. This CDR3 is built from 13 residues. Germline-derived CDR1 and CDR2 are SQVTM and ANQGSEA. V was cut by 4 bases and J by 7 bases, with 14 bases left in between. The DNA of the CDR3 is TGCAGCGTTGTTCGGATTGTTGGGAATGAGCAGTTCTTC. It translates to CSVVRIVGNEQFF.

The rearrangement joins TRBV7-9 to TRBJ2-5; tentatively, D is TRBD1 (7 bases). Trimming pared 4 bases from V and 4 bases from J, leaving 10 bases between. Germline values: CDR1 SEHNR, CDR2 FQNEAQ (reference sequence). The CDR3 runs 13 residues. The CDR3 DNA sequence: TGTGCCAGCAGCTCCCAGGGGGGAGAGACCCAGTACTTC. Amino acids: CASSSQGGETQYF.

This clone was found once. This chain joins TRBV4-2 and TRBJ2-3; 14 nucleotides align to TRBD2. Germline lookup yields CDR1 LGHNA and CDR2 YNFKEQ. CDR3 length: 17 residues. V shed 0 bases and J 1 base; nucleotides not matched to a gene: 0. CDR3 sequence: CASSQEGLAGGTDTQYF. The CDR3, as DNA: TGTGCCAGCAGCCAAGAGGGACTAGCGGGGGGCACAGATACGCAGTATTTT.

J is TRBJ2-3 and V is TRBV6-5, with D uncertain. The CDR3 has 14 residues. V was trimmed by 5 bases and J by 1 base, leaving 10 bases between them. CDR1 is MNHEY and CDR2 is SVGAGI in the germline V gene. The CDR3 DNA reads as TGTGCCAGCAGTCGCCGATGGGGCACAGATACGCAGTATTTT. This gives the protein CASSRRWGTDTQYF.

This clone was recorded only once. This chain links TRBV5-1 with TRBJ1-6; weak D call: TRBD1 (6 bases). The CDR3 covers 14 residues. Per the germline V gene, CDR1 is SGHRS and CDR2 is YFSETQ. V was clipped by 7 bases and J by 7 bases, with 15 bases between them. CDR3 amino acids: CASRGTGPNSPLHF. DNA of the CDR3: TGCGCCAGCCGAGGAACAGGGCCCAATTCACCCCTCCACTTT.

The V call is TRBV5-1, the J call TRBJ1-1, with TRBD1 identical over 10 bases. The germline V gene has CDR1 SGHRS and CDR2 YFSETQ. The V and J ends lost 5 bases and 1 base, in that order; junction bases with no gene match: 5. This CDR3 region has 15 residues. Written as DNA, the CDR3 is TGCGCCAGCAGGTTAGACAGGGGGCGGAACACTGAAGCTTTCTTT. Encoded protein: CASRLDRGRNTEAFF.

The rearrangement uses TRBV28 and TRBJ2-1, with D possibly being TRBD1 or TRBD2 (6 bases each). Germline V gene data show CDR1 as MDHEN and CDR2 as SYDVKM. The ends were cut back, 6 bases at V and 5 bases at J, with 20 bases in the middle. This CDR3 spans 16 amino acids. This chain's CDR3 is CASRMGGTRVNNEQFF. As DNA, the CDR3 is TGTGCCAGCAGAATGGGCGGGACACGGGTTAACAATGAGCAGTTCTTC.